The 28 T cell receptor beta chains listed next were all sequenced from one sample in a study of blood T cell repertoires in COVID-19. Assay used: immunoSEQ multiplex PCR; TCRdb lists only in-frame clones, some missing. The sample carries over 350,000 clones, roughly nine tenths recorded once. Sequenced sample: PBMCs or T cells enriched from blood (not recorded which). The receptors here all came from a woman aged 18-30 years with acute COVID-19.

The V call is TRBV7-8, the J call TRBJ1-5, with TRBD1 matching over 11 bases. Germline V gives CDR1 SGHVS, CDR2 FQNEAQ. CDR3 length: 16 residues. Unmatched junction bases numbered 8, after V lost 5 bases and J lost 5 bases. The CDR3 region is CASSPNRDRGYQPQHF. The CDR3 region has the DNA TGTGCCAGCAGCCCGAACCGGGACAGGGGGTATCAGCCCCAGCATTTT. Full variable domain (rest looked up from reference TRBV7-8 and TRBJ1-5): GAGVSQSPRYKVAKRGQDVALRCDPISGHVSLFWYQQALGQGPEFLTYFQNEAQLDKSGLPSDRFFAERPEGSVSTLKIQRTQQEDSAVYLCASSPNRDRGYQPQHFGDGTRLSIL.

As for this clone: Additional DNA sequences in this sample encode the identical CDR3. V is TRBV3-1 (or the pseudogene TRBV3-2) and J is TRBJ1-5; 7 bases map to TRBD1. This CDR3 spans 13 amino acids. CDR1 and CDR2 from the germline V gene are LGHDT and YNNKEL (reference sequence). The V segment lost 4 bases and the J segment 5 bases; nucleotides outside the gene matches: 2. The CDR3 coding sequence is TGTGCCAGCAGCCGTCAGGGGGATCAGCCCCAGCATTTT. Protein product: CASSRQGDQPQHF.

The rearrangement joins TRBV4-1 to TRBJ1-2, with D perhaps TRBD1 (5 bases). V gave up 4 bases and J gave up 1 base, with 19 bases separating them. Germline values: CDR1 MGHRA, CDR2 YSYEKL. This CDR3 spans 17 amino acids. CDR3 loop: CASSLRIVRTNNYGYTF. In DNA form, the CDR3 reads TGCGCCAGCAGCCTGCGGATCGTCCGGACAAATAACTATGGCTACACCTTC.

The genes are TRBV27 and TRBJ1-2, with a weak D call TRBD1 (6 bases). The V gene lost 5 bases and the J gene lost 4 bases, with 23 bases spanning the gap. The CDR3 consists of 17 residues. The germline gives CDR1 MNHEY, CDR2 SMNVEV (reference sequence). CDR3 DNA: TGTGCCAGCAGTATAACCCCTCAGACAGGCTATGCCTATGGCTACACCTTC. Its translation is CASSITPQTGYAYGYTF.

This clone was detected once. The V and J genes are TRBV10-3 and TRBJ2-5; 9 nucleotides align to TRBD1. V lost 4 bases, J lost 5 bases, and 2 bases stayed unmatched. The CDR3 runs to 13 residues. Germline V CDR1 and CDR2: ENHRY, SYGVKD. The DNA of the CDR3 is TGTGCCATCAGTGCGGACAGGGGCGAGACCCAGTACTTC. Protein: CAISADRGETQYF.

V usage is TRBV7-9 and J usage is TRBJ2-7, with 7 positions matching TRBD1. From germline, CDR1 is SEHNR and CDR2 FQNEAQ (reference sequence). With V trimmed by 5 bases and J by 3 bases, 4 bases remained unmatched. This CDR3 comprises 13 residues. This CDR3 reads CASSPTGFYEQYF. CDR3 bases: TGTGCCAGCAGCCCGACAGGGTTCTACGAGCAGTACTTC.

The J gene is TRBJ2-7, the V gene TRBV29-1; a weak D match, TRBD2 (5 bases). This CDR3 contains 12 residues. The V end lost 6 bases, the J end lost 0 bases, and 9 bases lay between the germline ends. The germline V gene has CDR1 SQVTM and CDR2 ANQGSEA. The CDR3 nucleotides are TGCAGCGTGGCCGGGGACTCCTACGAGCAGTACTTC. This sequence encodes CSVAGDSYEQYF.

The rearrangement links TRBV27 to TRBJ2-1, with 13 nucleotides matching TRBD2. CDR1 is MNHEY, CDR2 SMNVEV, per germline (reference sequence). The trim removed 4 bases at V and 5 bases at J, leaving 8 bases unmatched. This CDR3 is built from 17 residues. This CDR3 is CASSSLGLAGVNNEQFF. The CDR3 DNA follows: TGTGCCAGCAGTTCTCTTGGACTAGCGGGGGTGAACAATGAGCAGTTCTTC.

The chain couples TRBV12-3 or TRBV12-4 to TRBJ1-6, with 8 bases identical to TRBD1. V shed 8 bases, J shed 7 bases, and the junction held 1 base outside the gene matches. The CDR3 spans 12 residues. The CDR3 region has the DNA TGTGCCAGCTGGACAGGGAATTCACCCCTCCACTTT. Protein: CASWTGNSPLHF.

The chain employs TRBV13 and TRBJ2-7, with D unresolved. With 4 bases removed from V and 0 bases from J, the gap between germline ends came to 4 bases. CDR1 and CDR2 (germline): PRHDT, FYEKMQ (reference sequence). There are 12 residues in the CDR3. The CDR3 DNA reads as TGTGCCAGCAGCTCGAGCTCCTACGAGCAGTACTTC. This translates into CASSSSSYEQYF.

The rearrangement joins TRBV15 to TRBJ2-7; 8 nucleotides agree with TRBD1. The CDR3 sequence is 17 residues long. CDR1 LNHNV and CDR2 YYDKDF come from the germline V gene (reference sequence). With 1 base clipped from V and 0 bases from J, the junction kept 8 bases outside the gene matches. CDR3 loop: CATSRGRGQAYSYEQYF. The CDR3, as DNA: TGTGCCACCAGCAGAGGAAGGGGACAGGCGTACTCCTACGAGCAGTACTTC. Complete variable domain (other parts from reference TRBV15 and TRBJ2-7): DAMVIQNPRYQVTQFGKPVTLSCSQTLNHNVMYWYQQKSSQAPKLLFHYYDKDFNNEADTPDNFQSRRPNTSFCFLDIRSPGLGDTAMYLCATSRGRGQAYSYEQYFGPGTRLTVT.

The chain employs TRBV7-8 and TRBJ2-1, with 8 bases lining up with TRBD2. This CDR3 spans 15 amino acids. V shed 3 bases and J 3 bases; nucleotides not matched to a gene: 4. Germline CDR1 and CDR2: SGHVS and FQNEAQ. CDR3 loop: CASSFKAGVYNEQFF. In DNA, the CDR3 is TGTGCCAGCAGCTTCAAAGCGGGAGTCTACAATGAGCAGTTCTTC. Using reference TRBV7-8 and TRBJ2-1 for the parts outside the CDR3, the full variable domain is GAGVSQSPRYKVAKRGQDVALRCDPISGHVSLFWYQQALGQGPEFLTYFQNEAQLDKSGLPSDRFFAERPEGSVSTLKIQRTQQEDSAVYLCASSFKAGVYNEQFFGPGTRLTVL.

The rearrangement links TRBV2 to TRBJ1-1; D remains ambiguous. Trimming shortened V by 1 base and J by 6 bases, and 12 bases separated the two germline ends. This CDR3 region has 14 residues. Germline CDR1 and CDR2: SNHLY and FYNNEI. The CDR3 DNA reads as TGTGCCAGCAGTGAAGTTCCGGGGAGGGCTGAAGCTTTCTTT. This encodes CASSEVPGRAEAFF.

The rearrangement links TRBV24-1 to TRBJ2-7; 10 bases align to TRBD1. CDR1 and CDR2 (germline): KGHDR, SFDVKD. CDR3 size: 16 residues. The V gene end was trimmed by 3 bases and the J gene end by 7 bases; junction bases not matched to a gene: 11. The CDR3 DNA is TGTGCCACCAGTGATGCTCCGGGACAGGGGCCTCGAGAGCAGTACTTC. This translates into CATSDAPGQGPREQYF.

The chain links TRBV7-9 to TRBJ2-1, with 8 bases matching TRBD2. The CDR3 is 17 residues long. Looked up from germline, CDR1 is SEHNR and CDR2 is FQNEAQ (reference sequence). V shed 0 bases, J shed 10 bases, and the junction held 14 bases outside the gene matches. Here the CDR3 DNA reads TGTGCCAGCAGCTTAGCGCGGGCGGGACTAGGGAGCCGCGAGCAGTTCTTC. Amino acid sequence: CASSLARAGLGSREQFF.

Comments on this clone: Other DNA sequences in this sample translate to the same CDR3. The rearrangement joins TRBV5-6 to TRBJ2-3; TRBD1 is a possible D gene (5 bases). The V gene lost 4 bases and the J gene lost 3 bases, with 6 bases spanning the gap. Per germline, CDR1 SGHDT and CDR2 YYEEEE. CDR3 size: 12 residues. For the CDR3, the DNA is TGTGCCAGCAGCCCAGGGACAGATACGCAGTATTTT. Encoded protein: CASSPGTDTQYF.

The genes are TRBV28 and TRBJ2-1; 8 bases match TRBD2. J gave up 6 bases and V 1 base, and 5 bases lay outside the gene matches. The germline V gene has CDR1 MDHEN and CDR2 SYDVKM. The CDR3 is made up of 15 amino acids. CDR3 bases: TGTGCCAGCAGTTTATCTGCGGGAGGAAGCAATGAGCAGTTCTTC. Translated: CASSLSAGGSNEQFF.

The chain combines TRBV27 with TRBJ1-1; possible D gene TRBD1, 5 bases. V dropped 6 bases and J dropped 1 base, with 12 bases sitting between them. In germline, CDR1 is MNHEY, CDR2 SMNVEV (reference sequence). The CDR3 runs to 14 residues. The CDR3 sequence: CASRGGNGNTEAFF. The CDR3 DNA reads as TGTGCCAGCAGGGGGGGGAATGGGAACACTGAAGCTTTCTTT.

V gene TRBV25-1 combines with J gene TRBJ2-2, with 7 bases lining up with TRBD2. Germline lookup yields CDR1 MGHDK and CDR2 SYGVNS. V lost 7 bases to trimming and J lost 5 bases; unmatched junction nucleotides: 4. This CDR3 comprises 13 residues. The CDR3 bases are TGTGCCAGCATTGCGGGGGTAACCGGGGAGCTGTTTTTT. This translates into CASIAGVTGELFF.

The rearrangement links TRBV15 to TRBJ2-7, with D unresolved. Germline CDR1 LNHNV, CDR2 YYDKDF (reference sequence). Trimming took 5 bases from V and 3 from J, leaving 5 bases between them. The CDR3 totals 11 residues. CDR3 protein: CATSGRYEQYF. CDR3 bases: TGTGCCACCAGCGGCCGCTACGAGCAGTACTTC.

V usage is TRBV7-6 and J usage is TRBJ2-1; 8 bases are a match to TRBD2. J gave up 4 bases and V 5 bases, and 7 bases lay outside the gene matches. The CDR3 is made up of 15 amino acids. The germline gives CDR1 SGHVS, CDR2 FNYEAQ. CDR3 residues: CASSPAGVQYNEQFF. The CDR3 DNA reads as TGTGCCAGCAGCCCAGCGGGGGTCCAATACAATGAGCAGTTCTTC.

This chain joins TRBV19 and TRBJ1-5, with 7 bases identical to TRBD1. Trimming cost V 5 bases and J 4 bases; bases outside gene matches: 5. Germline V lookup: CDR1 LNHDA, CDR2 SQIVND (reference sequence). CDR3 length: 14 amino acids. CDR3 bases: TGTGCCAGTAGTGCTCTGACAGGGAATCAGCCCCAGCATTTT. This gives the protein CASSALTGNQPQHF.

V gene TRBV10-3 combines with J gene TRBJ1-2, with TRBD1 matching 10 bases. The junction had 5 bases not matched to a gene; V was cut back by 6 bases and J by 7 bases. Germline loops: CDR1 ENHRY, CDR2 SYGVKD. This CDR3 has 13 amino acids. CDR3 sequence: CAIRDRGDSGYTF. The CDR3 nucleotides are TGTGCCATCAGGGACAGGGGGGACTCTGGCTACACCTTC.

The J gene is TRBJ2-3, the V gene TRBV7-9; 8 bases fit TRBD1. From germline, CDR1 is SEHNR and CDR2 FQNEAQ (reference sequence). V trimming: 3 bases; J trimming: 2 bases; junction bases outside the gene matches: 7. The CDR3 covers 16 residues. CDR3 region: CASSFGQGYDTDTQYF. The DNA for the CDR3 is TGTGCCAGCAGCTTTGGACAGGGTTATGACACAGATACGCAGTATTTT.

The chain carries TRBV28 and TRBJ1-5; D call uncertain. V lost 2 bases to trimming and J lost 5 bases, with 19 bases between them. Germline CDR1 is MDHEN and CDR2 is SYDVKM. The CDR3 totals 17 residues. Written as DNA, the CDR3 is TGTGCCAGCAGTTTAAACCCCGCTCGCGTACCGTATCAGCCCCAGCATTTT. Protein product: CASSLNPARVPYQPQHF.

The genes are TRBV7-9 and TRBJ2-2, with unresolved D. V dropped 2 bases and J dropped 3 bases, with 16 bases sitting between them. This CDR3 comprises 17 residues. CDR1 is SEHNR and CDR2 is FQNEAQ in the germline V gene (reference sequence). This chain's CDR3 is CASSLLGTAIHTGELFF. The CDR3 DNA sequence: TGTGCCAGCAGCTTACTGGGCACGGCAATTCACACCGGGGAGCTGTTTTTT.

This chain uses TRBV12-3 or TRBV12-4 with TRBJ1-2; D not resolved. The ends were cut back, 7 bases at V and 0 bases at J, with 9 bases in the middle. The length of the CDR3 is 13 residues. The CDR3 nucleotides are TGTGCCAGCACTTACCTACCTAACTATGGCTACACCTTC. It translates to CASTYLPNYGYTF.

The V call is TRBV7-6, the J call TRBJ2-7, with D possibly being TRBD1 (5 bases). The CDR3 spans 16 residues. CDR1 and CDR2 (germline): SGHVS, FNYEAQ. V lost 0 bases and J lost 6, with 18 bases in between. The CDR3 loop is CASSLAIGARKFEQYF. DNA for the CDR3: TGTGCCAGCAGCTTAGCGATAGGGGCGAGAAAATTCGAGCAGTACTTC. Supplemented by reference TRBV7-6 and TRBJ2-7, the full variable domain reads GAGVSQSPRYKVTKRGQDVALRCDPISGHVSLYWYRQALGQGPEFLTYFNYEAQQDKSGLPNDRFSAERPEGSISTLTIQRTEQRDSAMYRCASSLAIGARKFEQYFGPGTRLTVT.